This T cell receptor beta chain is from a study of beta chain features in type 1 diabetes. Once sorted, every population was more than 95% pure. Study findings and constraints: Among patients with Type 1 diabetes, TCRB CDR3s were moderately but significantly shorter in every one of the four CD4+ subsets.

Of note for this clone: Its antigen is as yet unknown.

The study reverse transcribed the entire isolated RNA, so it sequenced expressed TCRB transcripts. Each stem cell-like memory T cell sample yielded 950,000 to 1,200,000 reads on average. Libraries were prepared by immunoSEQ multiplex PCR; TCRdb keeps only in-frame clonotypes and omits some of them. Of roughly 14,000 clones in the sample, 65% were seen once. This CDR3 has 12 amino acids. Trimming took 5 bases from V and 4 from J, leaving 7 bases between them. CDR1 is LNHNV, CDR2 YYDKDF, per germline (reference sequence). The chain couples TRBV15 to TRBJ2-3, with D unresolved. The sequenced sample consisted of stem cell memory CD4+ T cells from blood. The sequence was obtained from a woman younger than 35 with type 1 diabetes. As DNA, the CDR3 is TGTGCCACCAGCTACAAACCAGATACGCAGTATTTT. Translation: CATSYKPDTQYF.